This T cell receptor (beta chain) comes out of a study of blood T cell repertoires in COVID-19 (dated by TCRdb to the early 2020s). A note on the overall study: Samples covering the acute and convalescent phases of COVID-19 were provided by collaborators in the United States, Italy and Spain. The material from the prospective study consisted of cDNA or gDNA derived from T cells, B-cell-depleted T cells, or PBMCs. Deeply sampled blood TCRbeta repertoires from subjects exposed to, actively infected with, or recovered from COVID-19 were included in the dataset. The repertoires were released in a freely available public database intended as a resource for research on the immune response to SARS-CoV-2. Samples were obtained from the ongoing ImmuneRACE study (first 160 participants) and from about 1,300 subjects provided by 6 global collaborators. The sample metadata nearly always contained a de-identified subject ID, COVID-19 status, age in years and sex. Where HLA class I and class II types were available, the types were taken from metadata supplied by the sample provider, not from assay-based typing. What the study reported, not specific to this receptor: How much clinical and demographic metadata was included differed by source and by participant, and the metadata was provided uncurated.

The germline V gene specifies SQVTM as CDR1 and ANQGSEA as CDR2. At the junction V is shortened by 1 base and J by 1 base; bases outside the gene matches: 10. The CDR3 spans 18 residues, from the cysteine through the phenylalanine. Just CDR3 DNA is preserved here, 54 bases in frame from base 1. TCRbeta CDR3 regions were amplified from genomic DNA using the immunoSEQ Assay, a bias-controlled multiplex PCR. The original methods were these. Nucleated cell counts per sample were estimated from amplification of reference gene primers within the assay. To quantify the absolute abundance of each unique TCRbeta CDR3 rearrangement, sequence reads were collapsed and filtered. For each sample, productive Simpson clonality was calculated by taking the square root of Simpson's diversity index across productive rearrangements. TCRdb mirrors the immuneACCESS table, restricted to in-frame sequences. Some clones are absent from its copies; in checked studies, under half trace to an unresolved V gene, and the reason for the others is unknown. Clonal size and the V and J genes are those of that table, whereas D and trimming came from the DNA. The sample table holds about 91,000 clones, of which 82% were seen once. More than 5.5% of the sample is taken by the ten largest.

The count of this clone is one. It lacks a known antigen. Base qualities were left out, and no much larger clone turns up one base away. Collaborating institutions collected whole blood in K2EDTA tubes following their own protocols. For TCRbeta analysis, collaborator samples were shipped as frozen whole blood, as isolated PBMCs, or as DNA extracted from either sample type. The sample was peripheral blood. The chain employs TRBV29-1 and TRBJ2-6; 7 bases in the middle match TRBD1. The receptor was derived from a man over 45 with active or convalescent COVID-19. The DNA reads TGCAGCGTTGAAGGGACAGGTCAACCCAAATCTGGGGCCAACGTCCTGACTTTC. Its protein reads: CSVEGTGQPKSGANVLTF.